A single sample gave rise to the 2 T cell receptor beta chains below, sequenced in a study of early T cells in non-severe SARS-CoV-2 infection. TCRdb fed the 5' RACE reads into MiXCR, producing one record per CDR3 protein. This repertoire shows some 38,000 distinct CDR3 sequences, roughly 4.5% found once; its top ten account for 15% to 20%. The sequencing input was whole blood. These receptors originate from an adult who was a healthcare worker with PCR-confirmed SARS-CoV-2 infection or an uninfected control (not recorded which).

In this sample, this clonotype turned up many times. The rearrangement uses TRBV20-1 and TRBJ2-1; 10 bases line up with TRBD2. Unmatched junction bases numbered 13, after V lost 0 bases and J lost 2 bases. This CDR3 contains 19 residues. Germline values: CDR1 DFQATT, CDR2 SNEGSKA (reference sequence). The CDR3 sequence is CSARDPGTSAMKTYNEQFF. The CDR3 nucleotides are TGCAGTGCTAGAGATCCTGGGACTAGCGCAATGAAGACCTACAATGAGCAGTTCTTC.

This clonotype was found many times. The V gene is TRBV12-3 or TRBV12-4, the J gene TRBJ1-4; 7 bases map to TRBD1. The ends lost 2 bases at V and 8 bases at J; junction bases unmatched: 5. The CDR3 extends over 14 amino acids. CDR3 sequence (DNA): TGTGCCAGCAGTTTAAGAGGGGGCACAGAAAAACTGTTTTTT. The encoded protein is CASSLRGGTEKLFF.